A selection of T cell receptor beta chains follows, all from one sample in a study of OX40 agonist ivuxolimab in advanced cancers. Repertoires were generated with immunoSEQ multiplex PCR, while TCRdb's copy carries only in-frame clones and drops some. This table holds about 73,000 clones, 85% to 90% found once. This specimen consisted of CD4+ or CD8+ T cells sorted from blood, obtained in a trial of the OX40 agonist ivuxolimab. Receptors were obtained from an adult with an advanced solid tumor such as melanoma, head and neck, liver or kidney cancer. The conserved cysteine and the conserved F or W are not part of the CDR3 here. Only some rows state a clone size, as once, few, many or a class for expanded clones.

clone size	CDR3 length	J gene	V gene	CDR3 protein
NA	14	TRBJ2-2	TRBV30	AWSPGTRQGTGELF
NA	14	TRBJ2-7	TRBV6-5	ASSYSGAGSGYEQY
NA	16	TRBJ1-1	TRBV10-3	AISELSLEGGSGTEAF
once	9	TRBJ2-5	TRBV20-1	SAQESETQY
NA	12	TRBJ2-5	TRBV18	ASSPLAGSETQY
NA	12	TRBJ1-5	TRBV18	ASSPSKGGQPQH
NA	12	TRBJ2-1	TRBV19	ASSSQGSYNEQF
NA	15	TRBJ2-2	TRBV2	ASSESRVGFSTGELF
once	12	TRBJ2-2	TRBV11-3	ASSRDRNTGELF
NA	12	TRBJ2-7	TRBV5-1	ASSFSDGPYEQY
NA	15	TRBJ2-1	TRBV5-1	ASRPVDRTSGYNEQF
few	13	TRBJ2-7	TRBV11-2	ASSLGLAGGYEQY
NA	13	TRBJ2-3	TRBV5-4	ASSGRDRGTDTQY
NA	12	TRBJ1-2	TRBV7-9	ASSMGQGVYGYT
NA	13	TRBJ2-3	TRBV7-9	ASSAGLAGTDTQY
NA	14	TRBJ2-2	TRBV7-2	ASSLVQGLNTGELF
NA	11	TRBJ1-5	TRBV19	ASSLQGNQPQH
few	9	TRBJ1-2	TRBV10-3	ATALNYGYT
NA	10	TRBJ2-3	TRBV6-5	ASSYRGDTQY
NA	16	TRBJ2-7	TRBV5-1	ASSLAGGSGITSYEQY
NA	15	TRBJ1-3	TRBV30	AWDGTGAENSGNTIY
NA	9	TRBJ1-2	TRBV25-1	ASSELQAYT
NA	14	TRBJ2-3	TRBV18	ASSPRLATSTDTQY
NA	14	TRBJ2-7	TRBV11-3	ASSLDLTSGTYEQY
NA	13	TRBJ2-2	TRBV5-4	ASSLVGVGAGELF
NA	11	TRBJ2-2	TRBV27	ASSTFQAGELF
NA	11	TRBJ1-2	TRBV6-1	ASRYSGDYGYT
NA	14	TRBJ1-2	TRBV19	ASSMDRARPGYGYT
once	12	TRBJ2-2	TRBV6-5	ASTLEARTGELF